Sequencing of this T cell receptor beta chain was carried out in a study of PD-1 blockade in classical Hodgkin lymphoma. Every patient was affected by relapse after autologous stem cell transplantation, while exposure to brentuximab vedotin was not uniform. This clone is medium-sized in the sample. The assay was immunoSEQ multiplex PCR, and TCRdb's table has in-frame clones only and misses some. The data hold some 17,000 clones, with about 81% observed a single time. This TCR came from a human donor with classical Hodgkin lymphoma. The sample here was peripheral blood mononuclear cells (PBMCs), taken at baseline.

CDR3 sequence: CASSRGSGEKLFF. CDR3 coding DNA: TGTGCCAGCAGTAGAGGGTCGGGTGAAAAACTGTTTTTT. The rearrangement links TRBV6-1 to TRBJ1-4; D remains unclear. Germline V gene lookup returns CDR1 MNHNS and CDR2 SASEGT. Deletions cut 5 bases from V and 7 bases from J, with 11 bases between. This CDR3 contains 13 residues.